One and the same sample provided the 17 T cell receptor beta chains below, sequenced in a study of regulatory T cells in long-lasting Graves disease. Arm-PCR with iRepertoire HTBI primers amplified the CDR3 regions for these TCR beta libraries. TCRdb reprocessed the multiplex PCR reads via MiXCR and lists one record per CDR3 protein. The sample holds 450,000 to 600,000 distinct CDR3 sequences, roughly 13% seen once. Time point here: newly diagnosed GD, antithyroid drugs for less than 3 months. Preparation of the TCR library used RNA extracted from PBMCs. This sample was also put to use in a study of T cells in Graves' hyperthyroidism and ophthalmopathy.

This material consisted of peripheral blood mononuclear cells (PBMCs), taken at new diagnosis, from a patient treated with antithyroid drugs. These receptors all stem from a young man with Graves disease.

In its sample, this clonotype was seen a few times. The chain uses TRBV5-5 and TRBJ2-1; 10 bases map to TRBD2. The CDR3 totals 16 residues. CDR1 is SGHKS, CDR2 YYEKEE, per germline (reference sequence). With V trimmed by 2 bases and J by 7 bases, 9 bases remained unmatched. This CDR3 reads CASSFLAGAGQNEQFF. CDR3 DNA: TGTGCCAGCAGCTTTCTAGCGGGAGCAGGGCAGAATGAGCAGTTCTTC.

This clonotype has only one observation. This may be a read error, as it is one base from a much larger clone. J is TRBJ2-3 and V is TRBV30, with 7 bases identical to TRBD2. V lost 2 bases and J lost 5; bases outside the gene matches: 10. Per the germline V gene, CDR1 is GTSNPN and CDR2 is SVGIG (reference sequence). This CDR3 comprises 15 residues. The CDR3 sequence: CAWSIRDWGGDTQYF. DNA for the CDR3: TGTGCCTGGAGTATACGGGACTGGGGGGGAGATACGCAGTATTTT.

V usage is TRBV16 and J usage is TRBJ1-5, with D hard to call. V lost 0 bases to trimming and J lost 4 bases, with 7 bases between them. The CDR3 is 14 residues long. CDR1 KGHSY and CDR2 FQNENV come from the germline V gene. CDR3 nucleotides: TGTGCCAGCAGCCAATCTAGAGGGAATCAGCCCCAGCATTTT. Its protein is CASSQSRGNQPQHF.

On this clonotype: An end of the junction does not agree with germline; a read error may underlie this. CDR3 amino acids: CASSLGGGTKETQYF. The DNA of the CDR3 is TGTGCTAGCAGCTTAGGGGGGGGGACTAAAGAGACCCAGTACTTC. The chain recombines TRBV7-7 with TRBJ2-5; D perhaps matches TRBD2 (7 bases). The CDR3 has 15 amino acids. Germline CDR1 and CDR2: SSHAT and FNYEAQ (reference sequence).

This clonotype was seen more than once but under ten times. The chain carries TRBV7-9 and TRBJ2-4, with 8 bases that match TRBD1. This CDR3 spans 17 amino acids. The germline CDR1 and CDR2 sequences are SEHNR and FQNEAQ (reference sequence). The junction had 7 bases not matched to a gene; V was cut back by 1 base and J by 2 bases. CDR3 DNA sequence: TGTGCCAGCAGCTTAGGGAGGGACAGGTCGTCCAAAAACATTCAGTACTTC. It specifies CASSLGRDRSSKNIQYF. Variable domain in full (rest from reference TRBV7-9 and TRBJ2-4): DTGVSQNPRHKITKRGQNVTFRCDPISEHNRLYWYRQTLGQGPEFLTYFQNEAQLEKSRLLSDRFSAERPKGSFSTLEIQRTEQGDSAMYLCASSLGRDRSSKNIQYFGAGTRLSVL.

There are many counts of this clonotype. This rearrangement joins TRBV3-1 to TRBJ1-1; D uncertain. The V end was cut by 2 bases, the J end by 1 base, with 11 bases between. Per germline, CDR1 LGHDT and CDR2 YNNKEL (reference sequence). The CDR3 consists of 15 residues. In DNA, the CDR3 is TGTGCCAGCAGCCAACCATATACAACGAACACTGAAGCTTTCTTT. Residues: CASSQPYTTNTEAFF. Complete variable domain (other parts from reference TRBV3-1 and TRBJ1-1): DTAVSQTPKYLVTQMGNDKSIKCEQNLGHDTMYWYKQDSKKFLKIMFSYNNKELIINETVPNRFSPKSPDKAHLNLHINSLELGDSAVYFCASSQPYTTNTEAFFGQGTRLTVV.

This clonotype was picked up many times. V is TRBV12-3 or TRBV12-4 and J is TRBJ2-1; 8 bases agree with TRBD2. V shed 6 bases and J 0 bases; nucleotides not matched to a gene: 7. The CDR3 totals 16 residues. CDR3: CASRGAGESSYNEQFF. In nucleotides, the CDR3 is TGTGCCAGCAGAGGAGCGGGGGAAAGCTCCTACAATGAGCAGTTCTTC.

This clonotype was detected ten times or more. The chain couples TRBV27 to TRBJ2-3; TRBD1 matches at 7 bases. The V gene's germline CDR1 is MNHEY and CDR2 SMNVEV (reference sequence). The CDR3 loop spans 17 amino acids. Unmatched junction bases numbered 19, after V lost 5 bases and J lost 8 bases. CDR3 residues: CASSARKGDSGSGTQYF. The CDR3 DNA reads as TGTGCCAGCAGTGCCCGGAAAGGGGACAGCGGCAGTGGTACGCAGTATTTT.

This clonotype has ten or more counts. V usage is TRBV11-2 and J usage is TRBJ1-6; no clear D gene. Germline assignment: CDR1 SGHAT and CDR2 FQNNGV. The CDR3 totals 16 residues. V lost 4 bases to trimming and J lost 0 bases, with 10 bases between them. The CDR3 coding sequence is TGTGCCAGCAGCTCTCGACCGAACTCCTATAATTCACCCCTCCACTTT. This sequence encodes CASSSRPNSYNSPLHF.

The V and J genes are TRBV5-1 and TRBJ2-5; D may match TRBD1 or TRBD2 (7 bases each). Germline V CDR1 and CDR2: SGHRS, YFSETQ. Trimming shortened V by 4 bases and J by 1 base, and 11 bases separated the two germline ends. The CDR3 length is 14 residues. The CDR3: CASSGGDSQETQYF. Written as DNA, the CDR3 is TGCGCCAGCAGCGGGGGGGACAGCCAAGAGACCCAGTACTTC.

This clonotype has ten or more counts. The chain is built from TRBV2 and TRBJ2-7, with D possibly TRBD1 on 6 matching bases. V gave up 6 bases and J gave up 2 bases, with 11 bases separating them. The CDR3 length is 13 residues. Germline loops: CDR1 SNHLY, CDR2 FYNNEI. In DNA form, the CDR3 reads TGTGCCAGCAGAACAGGGAGTCCCTACGAGCAGTACTTC. Protein product: CASRTGSPYEQYF.

This chain joins TRBV6-1 and TRBJ2-5; the D gene is possibly TRBD2 (5 bases). The CDR3 is 16 residues long. Germline lookup yields CDR1 MNHNS and CDR2 SASEGT. V gave up 2 bases and J gave up 1 base, with 14 bases separating them. Here the CDR3 DNA reads TGTGCCAGCAGTGAACCGTTCTCCGGGGTCCAAGAGACCCAGTACTTC. Its protein is CASSEPFSGVQETQYF.

In its sample, this clonotype was seen a few times. CDR3 amino acids: CASSLQGLVNEQYF. The CDR3 DNA reads TGCGCCAGCAGCTTGCAGGGACTAGTGAACGAGCAGTACTTC. The rearrangement uses TRBV5-1 and TRBJ2-7, with TRBD2 matching over 8 bases. CDR3 length: 14 residues. J was trimmed by 5 bases and V by 1 base; bases with no gene match: 5. The V gene's germline CDR1 is SGHRS and CDR2 YFSETQ.

A word on this clonotype: This may stem from a read error, because a much larger clone lies one nucleotide away. The rearrangement uses TRBV13 and TRBJ2-7; 13 bases agree with TRBD2. Germline V gene sequence: CDR1 PRHDT, CDR2 FYEKMQ (reference sequence). The CDR3 consists of 16 residues. The V segment lost 4 bases and the J segment 6 bases; nucleotides outside the gene matches: 9. CDR3 DNA sequence: TGTGCCAGCAGCTCCCTCCGGACTAGCGGGAGCTCCGAGCAGTACTTC. As protein: CASSSLRTSGSSEQYF.

This clonotype was seen only a few times. CDR3: CAITDNFSGNTIYF. The CDR3 region has the DNA TGTGCCATCACCGATAACTTCTCTGGAAACACCATATATTTT. This chain connects TRBV10-3 to TRBJ1-3, with D uncertain. In germline, CDR1 is ENHRY, CDR2 SYGVKD. The CDR3 extends over 14 amino acids. The ends were cut back, 7 bases at V and 0 bases at J, with 10 bases in the middle.

There are a few counts of this clonotype. The rearrangement joins TRBV16 to TRBJ2-6, with 7 bases aligning to TRBD1. Germline lookup yields CDR1 KGHSY and CDR2 FQNENV. The CDR3 loop spans 16 amino acids. The V gene end was trimmed by 7 bases and the J gene end by 0 bases; junction bases not matched to a gene: 6. The CDR3 DNA reads TGTGCCAGCATCCGGGACAGCCTCTCTGGGGCCAACGTCCTGACTTTC. This gives the protein CASIRDSLSGANVLTF.

This clonotype occurred many times. CDR3 coding DNA: TGCAGTGCTAGAGCAGCTAGCGGGAGCCTTGAGCAGTTCTTC. This translates into CSARAASGSLEQFF. The rearrangement uses TRBV20-1 and TRBJ2-1; 10 bases agree with TRBD2. Trimming took 1 base from V and 9 from J; bases not matched to a gene: 6. The germline V gene encodes CDR1 DFQATT and CDR2 SNEGSKA (reference sequence). The CDR3 runs to 14 residues.